What follows describes a single T cell receptor (beta chain). This clone's antigen is unknown. Within one base of it there is no much larger clone, and no base qualities were kept. The method was PCR. Sequencer: Illumina HiSeq 2500. TCR libraries were prepared with molecular barcoding, using unique molecular identifiers to normalize TCRbeta repertoire quantification. TCRdb reprocessing: public reads trimmed at Q25 with fastp, clones called with MiXCR, in-frame beta chains kept. Every CDR3 protein is listed once, alongside the most common genes and DNA of its rows. The sample table shows around 580,000 distinct CDR3 sequences, and around 27% are seen once. The biggest ten clones account for around 36% of the sample. The data originate from a study of T-cell reconstitution after alpha-beta-depleted transplantation in children listed by TCRdb under 2016. Context from the whole study: Using TCR repertoire profiling, the study followed T-cell immune reconstitution in a quantitative way in children after TCRalphabeta/CD19-depleted allogeneic hematopoietic cell transplantation. General conclusions and limits of the study: About two months after transplant, the apparently early recovery of alphabetaT-cell counts reportedly depended on just several hundred clones that had expanded rapidly and came from non-depleted graft cells. The high TCRbeta diversity at day 60 in some patients was ascribed to recipient T cells and intrathymic progenitors that had survived conditioning. Hyperexpanded clone frequencies declined over subsequent months; after one year, T-cell counts and TCRbeta diversity were mostly attributed to newly produced T cells.

The treatment or condition label corresponds to: allogeneic hematopoietic cell transplantation with graft depleted of TCRalphabeta T cells and CD19 B cells. TCRalphabeta/CD19-depleted allogeneic hematopoietic cell grafts were given to the transplant recipients, all of whom were children. The sequence was obtained from a boy younger than two with Wiskott-Aldrich syndrome, due to receive a stem cell transplant. Sequencing used PBMCs, obtained before TCRalphabeta/CD19-depleted stem cell transplant.

This receptor has the CDR3 CASSLRSGLAGQSSYEQYF. DNA sequence: TGCGCCAGCAGCTTGCGGTCTGGACTAGCGGGACAAAGCTCCTACGAGCAGTACTTC. This chain joins TRBV5-1 to TRBJ2-7; 12 bases in between match TRBD2. The germline V gene gives CDR1 as SGHRS and CDR2 as YFSETQ. From V the trimming removes 1 base and from J it removes 0 bases, while the gene matches leave 11 bases of the junction unaccounted for. The CDR3 starts with the cysteine, ends with the phenylalanine, and has 19 residues. Only the CDR3 DNA stays, 57 bases, in frame from base 1.